The next 25 T cell receptor beta chains were all read from a single sample in a study of cytomegalovirus exposure and HLA in healthy donors. The PCR used 60 Vbeta and 13 Jbeta primers. Only in-frame clones appear in the TCRdb table, and some are missing; sequencing was by immunoSEQ multiplex PCR. The top ten clones hold about 0.85% of a sample with some 150,000 clones, about 83% of them seen once. The sample taken for sequencing was PBMCs. The receptors originated from a woman under 40 in good health and CMV-seronegative.

The chain uses TRBV5-4 and TRBJ2-5; TRBD1 matches at 8 bases. CDR3 size: 14 residues. Looked up from germline, CDR1 is SGHNT and CDR2 is YYREEE (reference sequence). Trimming took 4 bases from V and 5 from J; bases not matched to a gene: 7. DNA for the CDR3: TGTGCCAGCAGCCACAGACAGGGGATCGAGACCCAGTACTTC. Translating gives CASSHRQGIETQYF.

The V gene is TRBV10-1, the J gene TRBJ1-1; 7 bases map to TRBD1. The V gene end was trimmed by 9 bases and the J gene end by 1 base; junction bases not matched to a gene: 5. The CDR3 covers 13 residues. The germline CDR1 and CDR2 sequences are WNHNN and SYGVQD (reference sequence). The CDR3 DNA is TGCGCCAGTACCGGGACAGAGAACACTGAAGCTTTCTTT. This translates into CASTGTENTEAFF.

The gene calls are TRBV9 and TRBJ2-1, with TRBD1 matching 8 bases. With 4 bases clipped from V and 8 bases from J, the junction kept 2 bases outside the gene matches. This CDR3 spans 12 amino acids. The V gene's germline CDR1 is SGDLS and CDR2 YYNGEE. Here the CDR3 reads CASSIQGDEQFF. Here the CDR3 DNA reads TGTGCCAGCAGCATACAGGGGGATGAGCAGTTCTTC.

V is TRBV7-8 and J is TRBJ1-6; maybe TRBD1 (5 bases). The CDR3 sequence is 16 residues long. Germline-derived CDR1 and CDR2 are SGHVS and FQNEAQ. Trimming pared 3 bases from V and 5 bases from J, leaving 14 bases between. The CDR3 DNA sequence: TGTGCCAGCAGCTTGGGGTTAAGACAGAATAATTCACCCCTCCACTTT. Amino acids: CASSLGLRQNNSPLHF.

The gene calls are TRBV5-4 and TRBJ2-5, with 13 nucleotides matching TRBD2. Germline V CDR1 and CDR2: SGHNT, YYREEE (reference sequence). J was trimmed by 4 bases and V by 4 bases; bases with no gene match: 7. CDR3 length: 16 amino acids. Here the CDR3 DNA reads TGTGCCAGCAGCGGAGGACTAGCGGGAGCGGGAGAGACCCAGTACTTC. Translated, it gives CASSGGLAGAGETQYF.

This CDR3 reads CASSRDYTDTQYF. CDR3 sequence (DNA): TGTGCCAGTAGTAGGGACTACACAGATACGCAGTATTTT. The V and J genes are TRBV19 and TRBJ2-3, with 7 nucleotides matching TRBD2. The V segment lost 4 bases and the J segment 2 bases; nucleotides outside the gene matches: 0. CDR1 LNHDA and CDR2 SQIVND come from the germline V gene (reference sequence). This CDR3 has 13 residues. The whole variable domain, filled in from reference TRBV19 and TRBJ2-3, reads DGGITQSPKYLFRKEGQNVTLSCEQNLNHDAMYWYRQDPGQGLRLIYYSQIVNDFQKGDIAEGYSVSREKKESFPLTVTSAQKNPTAFYLCASSRDYTDTQYFGPGTRLTVL.

The V gene is TRBV18, the J gene TRBJ2-7, with TRBD2 as a possible D gene (5 bases). The CDR3 is 13 amino acids. In germline, CDR1 is KGHSH, CDR2 LQKENI. Trimming left V 3 bases short and J 2 bases short, with 8 bases between. This CDR3 is CASSPLAPYEQYF. For the CDR3, the DNA is TGTGCCAGCTCACCCCTAGCCCCCTACGAGCAGTACTTC.

This chain links TRBV21-1 with TRBJ1-2. TRBV21-1 is shown as a pseudogene. The CDR3 contains 13 residues. In nucleotides, the CDR3 is TGTGCCCGCAGCAGGGGAGGTAACTATGGCTACACCTTC. Translation gives CARSRGGNYGYTF.

The chain couples TRBV10-3 to TRBJ2-5; D remains ambiguous. Germline lookup yields CDR1 ENHRY and CDR2 SYGVKD. V was shortened by 3 bases and J by 2 bases, with 4 bases between the two germline ends. The CDR3 runs to 12 residues. CDR3 nucleotide sequence: TGTGCCATCAGTGAACAGCAAGAGACCCAGTACTTC. It is translated as CAISEQQETQYF.

The chain carries TRBV19 and TRBJ1-1; TRBD1 might be the D (5 bases). V was clipped by 4 bases and J by 1 base, with 13 bases between them. The CDR3 extends over 15 amino acids. Germline lookup yields CDR1 LNHDA and CDR2 SQIVND (reference sequence). CDR3 amino acids: CASSKTGGWNTEAFF. The CDR3 coding sequence is TGTGCCAGTAGTAAGACGGGGGGATGGAACACTGAAGCTTTCTTT. Complete variable domain (other parts from reference TRBV19 and TRBJ1-1): DGGITQSPKYLFRKEGQNVTLSCEQNLNHDAMYWYRQDPGQGLRLIYYSQIVNDFQKGDIAEGYSVSREKKESFPLTVTSAQKNPTAFYLCASSKTGGWNTEAFFGQGTRLTVV.

This clone showed up just a few times. The gene calls are TRBV10-3 and TRBJ2-1; 9 nucleotides match TRBD1. The CDR3 length is 14 residues. V lost 6 bases to trimming and J lost 7 bases; unmatched junction nucleotides: 7. Germline CDR1 is ENHRY and CDR2 is SYGVKD. CDR3 region: CAIRQGAPGNEQFF. CDR3 nucleotides: TGTGCCATCAGACAGGGGGCGCCGGGGAATGAGCAGTTCTTC.

The V call is TRBV27, the J call TRBJ2-7, with 10 bases identical to TRBD1. The CDR3 is 15 amino acids. Trimming took 6 bases from V and 2 from J; bases not matched to a gene: 7. Germline CDR1 and CDR2: MNHEY and SMNVEV (reference sequence). This chain's CDR3 is CASRTGQGIPYEQYF. The CDR3 nucleotides read TGTGCCAGCAGAACGGGACAGGGGATTCCCTACGAGCAGTACTTC.

This chain connects TRBV7-2 to TRBJ2-7; D is perhaps TRBD1 (5 bases). Germline loops: CDR1 SGHTA, CDR2 FQGNSA. This CDR3 contains 15 residues. The V end lost 8 bases, the J end lost 2 bases, and 19 bases lay between the germline ends. Here the CDR3 DNA reads TGTGCCAGCGGAACTACAGGAGTCCCCACCTACGAGCAGTACTTC. Translating it yields CASGTTGVPTYEQYF.

The CDR3 nucleotides are TGCGCCAGCAGCTTGTGGGACTTAAACAATGAGCAGTTCTTC. Translated, it gives CASSLWDLNNEQFF. The V and J genes are TRBV5-1 and TRBJ2-1; TRBD2 is a possible D gene (6 bases). Trimming stripped 1 base from V and 5 bases from J, with 10 bases between. Looked up from germline, CDR1 is SGHRS and CDR2 is YFSETQ. This CDR3 contains 14 residues.

The J gene is TRBJ1-6, the V gene TRBV7-2, with a tentative D call TRBD1 (6 bases). Germline lookup yields CDR1 SGHTA and CDR2 FQGNSA. This CDR3 is 16 amino acids long. V shed 5 bases and J shed 0 bases, with 11 bases lying between them. In DNA form, the CDR3 reads TGTGCCAGCAGCCCACGGACAGTCTCCTATAATTCACCCCTCCACTTT. Translation: CASSPRTVSYNSPLHF.

This chain joins TRBV6-1 and TRBJ1-4; TRBD1 matches at 7 bases. The CDR3 consists of 15 residues. Germline V gene sequence: CDR1 MNHNS, CDR2 SASEGT. Germline trimming cut 2 bases from V and 6 bases from J; bases unmatched to any gene: 6. CDR3 nucleotides: TGTGCCAGCAGTGAAAAGGGGGCGCAATATGAAAAACTGTTTTTT. The encoded protein is CASSEKGAQYEKLFF.

J is TRBJ1-1 and V is TRBV15; 9 nucleotides line up with TRBD1. V was pared by 3 bases and J by 5 bases, with 10 bases of the junction left unmatched. Germline V gives CDR1 LNHNV, CDR2 YYDKDF (reference sequence). This CDR3 comprises 16 residues. The DNA for the CDR3 is TGTGCCACCAGCAGCCCCGGGACAGGGATGCGGACTGAAGCTTTCTTT. This translates into CATSSPGTGMRTEAFF.

The rearrangement joins TRBV14 to TRBJ2-1; TRBD2 matches at 11 bases. The CDR3 runs 15 residues. With 3 bases clipped from V and 9 bases from J, the junction kept 7 bases outside the gene matches. Germline lookup yields CDR1 SGHDN and CDR2 FVKESK. The CDR3 loop reads CASSQVAGGPGEQFF. The CDR3 DNA reads TGTGCCAGCAGCCAGGTAGCGGGAGGGCCCGGTGAGCAGTTCTTC.

The chain links TRBV19 to TRBJ1-1; the D gene is possibly TRBD1 (5 bases). V gave up 7 bases and J gave up 4 bases, with 10 bases separating them. The CDR3 consists of 12 residues. The germline V gene has CDR1 LNHDA and CDR2 SQIVND (reference sequence). Written as DNA, the CDR3 is TGTGCCAGTAAGGGGCGGTTCACTGAAGCTTTCTTT. It encodes CASKGRFTEAFF.

The gene calls are TRBV28 and TRBJ2-7; 10 nucleotides agree with TRBD1. The CDR3 consists of 15 residues. The V gene end was trimmed by 6 bases and the J gene end by 5 bases; junction bases not matched to a gene: 10. The V gene's germline CDR1 is MDHEN and CDR2 SYDVKM. In DNA, the CDR3 is TGTGCCAGCAGCCTCCCCGGACAGGGGGACAACGAGCAGTACTTC. Translation gives CASSLPGQGDNEQYF.

V usage is TRBV25-1 and J usage is TRBJ1-5, with no clear D. V lost 3 bases to trimming and J lost 6 bases, with 12 bases between them. The CDR3 runs to 14 residues. Germline CDR1 MGHDK, CDR2 SYGVNS. This CDR3 is CASSEPGWAQPQHF. The CDR3 nucleotides are TGTGCCAGCAGTGAGCCAGGATGGGCTCAGCCCCAGCATTTT.

V and J are TRBV7-8 and TRBJ2-2; 8 bases agree with TRBD2. The CDR3 loop spans 16 amino acids. The trim removed 4 bases at V and 7 bases at J, leaving 11 bases unmatched. Germline loops: CDR1 SGHVS, CDR2 FQNEAQ. CDR3 nucleotide sequence: TGTGCCAGCAGCTCCCTTGGGGCGGGAGGACTCGGGGAGCTGTTTTTT. It codes for CASSSLGAGGLGELFF.

The rearrangement uses TRBV6-4 and TRBJ2-3; the D gene is possibly TRBD2 (6 bases). The germline V gene encodes CDR1 MRHNA and CDR2 SNTAGT. V was shortened by 0 bases and J by 8 bases, with 9 bases between the two germline ends. The CDR3 totals 13 residues. CDR3 in amino acids: CASSDSSGSTQYF. Here the CDR3 DNA reads TGTGCCAGCAGTGACTCCTCCGGGAGTACGCAGTATTTT.

The V and J genes are TRBV2 and TRBJ2-5, with D possibly being TRBD2 (6 bases). Looked up from germline, CDR1 is SNHLY and CDR2 is FYNNEI. The CDR3 is made up of 15 amino acids. V was cut by 4 bases and J by 1 base, with 13 bases left in between. The CDR3 protein is CASSAIAASQETQYF. The CDR3, as DNA: TGTGCCAGCAGTGCCATAGCGGCCAGCCAAGAGACCCAGTACTTC.

The rearrangement uses TRBV7-2 and TRBJ2-2; D is perhaps TRBD1 (5 bases). The CDR3 runs 15 residues. V lost 3 bases and J lost 0, with 8 bases in between. The germline V gene has CDR1 SGHTA and CDR2 FQGNSA. This CDR3 is CASSFDSSNTGELFF. As DNA, the CDR3 is TGTGCCAGCAGCTTCGACAGCTCGAACACCGGGGAGCTGTTTTTT.